This T cell receptor beta chain came from a study of blood T cell repertoires in COVID-19. Study information: Some COVID-19 samples were acute and others convalescent; all came from the United States, Italy and Spain. PBMCs, B-cell-depleted T cells, or T cells provided the cDNA or gDNA that made up the material.

Per the authors' pipeline: Using reference gene primer amplification, nucleated cell counts were estimated. Using immunoSEQ multiplex PCR, the repertoire was profiled, and TCRdb retains in-frame clones only, with some absent. For V, J and clone size, that table is used; D and trimming come from the DNA. The sample lists 250,000 to 350,000 clones, around 87% seen once, with less than 9.5% in the top ten. V shed 0 bases and J shed 5 bases, with 13 bases lying between them. Germline V lookup: CDR1 GTSNPN, CDR2 SVGIG (reference sequence). This CDR3 spans 14 amino acids. This receptor was obtained from a woman aged 45-60 years who had recovered from COVID-19. The chain recombines TRBV30 with TRBJ1-1; no definite D call. Sequenced input: peripheral blood. The CDR3 here is CAWSVQRGSTEAFF. DNA of the CDR3: TGTGCCTGGAGTGTACAGCGGGGTAGTACTGAAGCTTTCTTT. The full variable domain, rest sourced from reference TRBV30 and TRBJ1-1, is SQTIHQWPATLVQPVGSPLSLECTVEGTSNPNLYWYRQAAGRGLQLLFYSVGIGQISSEVPQNLSASRPQDRQFILSSKKLLLSDSGFYLCAWSVQRGSTEAFFGQGTRLTVV.